These 16 T cell receptor beta chains originate from one sample sequenced in a study of cytomegalovirus exposure and HLA in healthy donors. The PCR used 60 Vbeta and 13 Jbeta primers. Libraries were prepared by immunoSEQ multiplex PCR; TCRdb keeps only in-frame clonotypes and omits some of them. The data contain 150,000 to 200,000 clones, around 75% of them seen just once; the ten biggest clones take up around 11%. Sequences were obtained from PBMCs. These receptors were collected from a man younger than 35 in good health and CMV-seropositive.

The chain couples TRBV4-2 to TRBJ2-3; 10 bases map to TRBD2. The CDR3 is 19 residues long. With 0 bases clipped from V and 1 base from J, the junction kept 10 bases outside the gene matches. The germline V gene has CDR1 LGHNA and CDR2 YNFKEQ. Here the CDR3 DNA reads TGTGCCAGCAGCCAAGATAGGCTAGCGGGAGTTTCTGGCACAGATACGCAGTATTTT. Translating it yields CASSQDRLAGVSGTDTQYF.

The genes are TRBV4-2 and TRBJ2-1, with TRBD2 matching 10 bases. Germline CDR1 and CDR2: LGHNA and YNFKEQ. Germline trimming cut 0 bases from V and 5 bases from J; bases unmatched to any gene: 4. The CDR3 runs 16 residues. CDR3 in DNA: TGTGCCAGCAGCCAAGATGCAGCGGGAGGGCACAATGAGCAGTTCTTC. Translated: CASSQDAAGGHNEQFF.

The chain links TRBV28 to TRBJ2-1; a possible D gene is TRBD2 (5 bases). Germline assignment: CDR1 MDHEN and CDR2 SYDVKM. The CDR3 is made up of 15 amino acids. V gave up 1 base and J gave up 8 bases, with 15 bases separating them. CDR3 nucleotides: TGTGCCAGCAGTTTATTTGGCCTAGCAATCGATGAGCAGTTCTTC. This gives the protein CASSLFGLAIDEQFF.

The gene calls are TRBV6-5 and TRBJ1-2; TRBD1 agrees at 8 bases. V dropped 6 bases and J dropped 8; count of bases not matched to a gene: 11. From germline, CDR1 is MNHEY and CDR2 SVGAGI. The CDR3 is 14 amino acids. CDR3 DNA sequence: TGTGCCAGCAGGGGGACAGGATCGGCCAGAGGCTACACCTTC. It is translated as CASRGTGSARGYTF.

V and J are TRBV28 and TRBJ2-7; D is possibly TRBD1 (6 bases). This CDR3 is 16 amino acids long. From germline, CDR1 is MDHEN and CDR2 SYDVKM. The V and J ends lost 10 bases and 2 bases respectively, with 24 bases between them. Written as DNA, the CDR3 is TGTGCCATTGAGCGGACAGACCATCAGACAACCTACGAGCAGTACTTC. It specifies CAIERTDHQTTYEQYF.

The rearrangement links TRBV2 to TRBJ1-1, with 11 bases fitting TRBD1. Germline loops: CDR1 SNHLY, CDR2 FYNNEI. V dropped 4 bases and J dropped 4; count of bases not matched to a gene: 11. This CDR3 region has 17 residues. The CDR3 DNA reads TGTGCCAGCAGTGCCGGGACAGGGGGTGCTTTTGGCACTGAAGCTTTCTTT. Translation: CASSAGTGGAFGTEAFF.

The chain combines TRBV28 with TRBJ1-4; 9 nucleotides line up with TRBD1. Trimming cost V 7 bases and J 8 bases; bases outside gene matches: 11. CDR3 length: 15 residues. The germline V gene has CDR1 MDHEN and CDR2 SYDVKM. In DNA, the CDR3 is TGTGCCAGCAATACCGCGACAGGGGGGAACGAAAAACTGTTTTTT. Translated: CASNTATGGNEKLFF.

CDR3 in DNA: TGTGCCAGCAGTCGTGCAACTAATGAAAAACTGTTTTTT. The encoded protein is CASSRATNEKLFF. The genes are TRBV6-5 and TRBJ1-4, with unresolved D. There are 13 residues in the CDR3. With 5 bases removed from V and 0 bases from J, the gap between germline ends came to 4 bases. The germline CDR1 and CDR2 sequences are MNHEY and SVGAGI.

This chain links TRBV1 with TRBJ2-3; the table's D call TRBD1 went unverified against the DNA. TRBV1 is a documented pseudogene. CDR3 length: 12 amino acids. CDR3 coding DNA: TGCACCAGCAGCCCCAAACAAAACACGCAGTATTTT. Translating it yields CTSSPKQNTQYF.

By share, this clone ranks as medium-sized. The V gene is TRBV28, the J gene TRBJ2-7; 11 bases align to TRBD2. Germline assignment: CDR1 MDHEN and CDR2 SYDVKM. The V segment lost 6 bases and the J segment 2 bases; nucleotides outside the gene matches: 18. The CDR3 covers 19 residues. The CDR3 coding sequence is TGTGCCAGCAGCTCACTAGGACTAGCGGGCACTCCGTTTGCCTACGAGCAGTACTTC. Translation: CASSSLGLAGTPFAYEQYF. Full variable domain (missing parts from reference TRBV28 and TRBJ2-7): DVKVTQSSRYLVKRTGEKVFLECVQDMDHENMFWYRQDPGLGLRLIYFSYDVKMKEKGDIPEGYSVSREKKERFSLILESASTNQTSMYLCASSSLGLAGTPFAYEQYFGPGTRLTVT.

The V call is TRBV30, the J call TRBJ1-5, with 9 bases identical to TRBD1. Losses at the gene ends were 0 bases for V and 6 bases for J; bases not matched to a gene: 0. Per the germline V gene, CDR1 is GTSNPN and CDR2 is SVGIG (reference sequence). The CDR3 runs to 13 residues. The CDR3 region has the DNA TGTGCCTGGAGTGTACAGGGGGCTCAGCCCCAGCATTTT. Residues: CAWSVQGAQPQHF.

The chain is built from TRBV4-2 and TRBJ1-1; D remains unclear. Looked up from germline, CDR1 is LGHNA and CDR2 is YNFKEQ. The CDR3 length is 15 residues. V lost 1 base and J lost 0, with 9 bases in between. The CDR3 is CASSQGEIMNTEAFF. The CDR3 DNA reads as TGTGCCAGCAGCCAAGGGGAGATTATGAACACTGAAGCTTTCTTT.

The genes are TRBV28 and TRBJ2-1; TRBD2 matches at 12 bases. Germline V CDR1 and CDR2: MDHEN, SYDVKM. CDR3 length: 16 amino acids. V was clipped by 3 bases and J by 6 bases; unmatched bases: 6. The CDR3 DNA reads TGTGCCAGCAGTTTGATCACTAGCGGGAGGACCAATGAGCAGTTCTTC. Translated: CASSLITSGRTNEQFF.

The chain recombines TRBV18 with TRBJ1-4; 7 bases match TRBD1. The germline V gene has CDR1 KGHSH and CDR2 LQKENI. The CDR3 loop spans 12 amino acids. V shed 5 bases and J 8 bases; nucleotides not matched to a gene: 2. The CDR3 bases are TGTGCCAGCTCAGAGGACAGGGAAAAACTGTTTTTT. This codes for CASSEDREKLFF.

The chain has TRBV7-8 and TRBJ1-3; D is undetermined. The germline V gene has CDR1 SGHVS and CDR2 FQNEAQ. The ends were cut back, 0 bases at V and 0 bases at J, with 12 bases in the middle. The CDR3 sequence is 17 residues long. In DNA form, the CDR3 reads TGTGCCAGCAGCTTAGCCGGGAGGAGCCACTCTGGAAACACCATATATTTT. Its protein product is CASSLAGRSHSGNTIYF.

CDR3: CASSASGRVATGELFF. The CDR3 DNA sequence: TGTGCCAGCAGTGCCAGCGGGAGGGTCGCCACCGGGGAGCTGTTTTTT. The gene calls are TRBV6-1 and TRBJ2-2; 10 nucleotides line up with TRBD2. Germline CDR1 reads MNHNS; CDR2 reads SASEGT. Trimming cost V 4 bases and J 4 bases; bases outside gene matches: 6. This CDR3 has 16 residues.